This paragraph covers one T cell receptor beta chain sequence. Unique molecular identifiers were incorporated into the prepared TCRbeta library. TCRdb independently ran MiXCR on the PCR reads; one entry per CDR3 protein. The table has about 400,000 distinct CDR3 sequences, roughly 20% seen once. This sample was taken from a study of T-cell reconstitution after alpha-beta-depleted transplantation in children. The receptor comes from a human donor who donated a stem cell graft to a child with acute myeloid leukemia. The sequencing here drew on PBMCs from the stem cell graft donor, taken from the stem cell graft.

This chain's CDR3 is CASSAASASYEQYF. CDR3 in DNA: TGTGCCAGCAGTGCAGCTAGCGCATCCTACGAGCAGTACTTC. The chain employs TRBV25-1 and TRBJ2-7, with a weak D call TRBD2 (6 bases). The CDR3 runs 14 residues. Germline V gene data show CDR1 as MGHDK and CDR2 as SYGVNS. Trimming shortened V by 4 bases and J by 1 base, and 11 bases separated the two germline ends.